The entry below describes one T cell receptor beta chain. These data originate in a study of blood T cell repertoires in COVID-19. At the level of the study: T cells, B-cell-depleted T cells, or PBMCs provided the cDNA or gDNA that served as material.

The repertoire was sequenced with immunoSEQ multiplex PCR; TCRdb's copy has only in-frame clones and lacks some. This table has around 93,000 clones, around 76% appearing once. The CDR3 is 14 amino acids. Germline CDR1 reads SGHRS; CDR2 reads YFSETQ. V was pared by 4 bases and J by 0 bases, with 9 bases between. The sequence was obtained from a man older than 75 with acute or convalescent COVID-19. This chain connects TRBV5-1 to TRBJ2-3, with D perhaps TRBD1 (5 bases). Sequencing was carried out using peripheral blood. CDR3 in amino acids: CASSADSSTDTQYF. The CDR3 coding sequence is TGCGCCAGCAGCGCAGACAGCAGCACAGATACGCAGTATTTT.